These T cell receptor beta chains were read from a single sample in a study of T cells in localized non-small cell lung cancer. Produced via immunoSEQ multiplex PCR; TCRdb's table is partial and in-frame only. The sample yields 25,000 to 30,000 clones, roughly 87% seen once. Sequenced here: peripheral blood, sampled before any cancer treatment. The receptor source for this set is a male donor older than 55 with stage I lung adenocarcinoma. Each CDR3 is given with its conserved first and last residue. Each record gives: D gene, V gene, clone size, J gene, CDR3 protein, CDR3 DNA. The D gene is left open where the match is weak. Clone size, where shown, is once, few, many, or a class for clones that have expanded.

TRBD1	TRBV30	.	TRBJ2-1	CAWSAQTGGYNEQFF	TGTGCCTGGAGTGCTCAGACAGGGGGATACAATGAGCAGTTCTTC
.	TRBV5-1	few	TRBJ1-6	CASVLWSTLSLRCPCLYNSPLHF	TGCGCCAGCGTACTATGGTCGACGTTATCCCTCCGATGCCCCTGTCTGTATAATTCACCCCTCCACTTT
.	TRBV7-2	.	TRBJ2-3	CASSPTGDTQYF	TGTGCCAGCAGCCCTACTGGCGATACGCAGTATTTT
TRBD1	TRBV7-2	.	TRBJ1-3	CASSRTGKGNTIYF	TGTGCCAGCAGTCGGACAGGGAAGGGAAACACCATATATTTT
.	TRBV5-1	.	TRBJ2-3	CASSFGSSTDTQYF	TGCGCCAGCAGCTTTGGCAGTAGTACAGATACGCAGTATTTT
.	TRBV20-1	.	TRBJ1-5	CSANRQPQHF	TGCAGTGCTAATAGGCAGCCCCAGCATTTT
TRBD1	TRBV6-6	.	TRBJ2-7	CASSPGQGGSPYEQYF	TGTGCCAGCAGTCCCGGACAGGGGGGTTCCCCCTACGAGCAGTACTTC
TRBD1	TRBV7-2	few	TRBJ2-7	CASSAKRWGQGAHYEQYF	TGTGCCAGCAGCGCAAAAAGGTGGGGACAGGGGGCCCACTACGAGCAGTACTTC
TRBD2	TRBV30	once	TRBJ2-1	CAWSVSASGRYNEQFF	TGTGCCTGGAGTGTATCGGCTAGCGGGAGATACAATGAGCAGTTCTTC
.	TRBV5-1	.	TRBJ1-2	CASSLAGGNYGYTF	TGCGCCAGCAGCTTGGCGGGGGGGAACTATGGCTACACCTTC
.	TRBV7-8	.	TRBJ1-6	CASSRWPGEYNSPLHF	TGTGCCAGCAGCCGTTGGCCGGGAGAGTATAATTCACCCCTCCACTTT
.	TRBV11-2	.	TRBJ1-1	CASSPDRDTEAFF	TGTGCCAGCAGCCCTGATCGAGACACTGAAGCTTTCTTT
.	TRBV16	once	TRBJ1-2	CASSQGLSDYGYTF	TGTGCCAGCAGCCAAGGCTTAAGCGACTATGGCTACACCTTC
.	TRBV28	.	TRBJ2-5	CASTLGGGRETQYF	TGTGCCAGCACCTTAGGGGGGGGCCGAGAGACCCAGTACTTC
.	TRBV28	.	TRBJ2-6	CASSSAGEAGANVLTF	TGTGCCAGCAGTTCCGCAGGGGAGGCAGGGGCCAACGTCCTGACTTTC
TRBD1	TRBV7-9	.	TRBJ1-2	CASSEKAGGYGYTF	TGTGCCAGCAGCGAGAAGGCAGGGGGTTATGGCTACACCTTC